Listed here is a single T cell receptor beta chain. The target of this receptor is not known. Base qualities are not provided; no much larger clone lies one nucleotide away. This entry is derived from a study of blood T cell repertoires in COVID-19 (dated by TCRdb to the early 2020s). Some background on the complete study: Samples from collaborators originated in the United States, Italy and Spain and spanned both the acute and convalescent phases of COVID-19. The prospective study material was composed of cDNA or gDNA derived from T cells, B-cell-depleted T cells, or PBMCs. Deeply sampled blood TCRbeta repertoires from subjects exposed to, actively infected with, or recovered from COVID-19 were included in the dataset. The repertoires were released in a freely available public database meant as a resource for research on the immune response to SARS-CoV-2. Samples came from the ongoing ImmuneRACE study (first 160 participants) plus 1,254 subjects from 6 global collaborators. The sample metadata nearly always contained a de-identified subject ID, COVID-19 status, age in years and sex. Where HLA class I and class II types were available, the types were taken from metadata supplied by the sample provider, not from assay-based typing.

Broad study findings and their caveats: Clinical and demographic metadata were provided uncurated, with the amount varying by source and participant.

TCRbeta CDR3 regions were amplified from genomic DNA using the immunoSEQ Assay, a bias-controlled multiplex PCR. Under the source paper's analysis protocol: Within the assay, amplification of reference gene primers was used to estimate how many nucleated cells each sample contained. To quantify the absolute abundance of each unique TCRbeta CDR3 rearrangement, sequence reads were collapsed and filtered. Productive Simpson clonality was computed per sample as the square root of Simpson's diversity index over productive rearrangements. This immuneACCESS table, as held by TCRdb, lists in-frame sequences with V and J called but not all clones. Of the missing ones, under half trace to an unresolved V gene in checked studies; the others have no known cause. That table is the source of V, J and clone size, and D and trimming were worked out from the DNA. For this sample the table gives 150,000 to 200,000 clones, of which roughly 93% were detected only once. The top ten constitute about 2.3% of the sample.

Whole blood was collected in K2EDTA tubes by collaborating institutions according to the institutions' own protocols. Collaborator samples were shipped for TCRbeta analysis as frozen whole blood, isolated PBMCs, or DNA extracted from either sample type. The source is a man aged 18 to 35 with acute or convalescent COVID-19. The sequenced sample was peripheral blood.

The CDR3 corresponds to CASSNQGGLGNQPQHF. The bases read TGTGCCAGTAGTAACCAGGGAGGATTGGGCAATCAGCCCCAGCATTTT. The rearranged chain carries TRBV19 and TRBJ1-5; possibly the D gene is TRBD1, per 5 matching bases. Measured from the cysteine to the phenylalanine, the CDR3 is 16 residues long. This entry keeps only the CDR3 DNA: 48 bases, framed from base 1. Reading the germline V gene (reference sequence) gives CDR1 LNHDA and CDR2 SQIVND. The V and J ends are trimmed by 4 bases and 2 bases, leaving 15 bases between them.